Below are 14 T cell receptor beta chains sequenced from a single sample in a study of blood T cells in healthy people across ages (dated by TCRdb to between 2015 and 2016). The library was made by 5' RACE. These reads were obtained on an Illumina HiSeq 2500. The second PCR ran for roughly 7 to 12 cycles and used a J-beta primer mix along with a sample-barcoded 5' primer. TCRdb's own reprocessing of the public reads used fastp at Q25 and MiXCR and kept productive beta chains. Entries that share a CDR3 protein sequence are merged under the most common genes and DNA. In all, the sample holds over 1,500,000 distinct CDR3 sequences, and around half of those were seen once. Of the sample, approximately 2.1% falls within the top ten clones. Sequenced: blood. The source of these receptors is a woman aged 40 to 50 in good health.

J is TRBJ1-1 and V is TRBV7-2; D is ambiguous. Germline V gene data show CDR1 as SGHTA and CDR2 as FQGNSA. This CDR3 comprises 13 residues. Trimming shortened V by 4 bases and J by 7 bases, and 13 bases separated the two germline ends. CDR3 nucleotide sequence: TGTGCCAGCAGCTCCCTAGGAGGGCGTGAAGCTTTCTTT. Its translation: CASSSLGGREAFF.

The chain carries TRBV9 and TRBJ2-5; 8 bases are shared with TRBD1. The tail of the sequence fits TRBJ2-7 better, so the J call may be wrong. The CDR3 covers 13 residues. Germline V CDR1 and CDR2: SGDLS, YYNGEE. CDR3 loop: CASQPGQDHEQYF. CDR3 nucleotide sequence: TGTGCCAGCCAGCCGGGACAGGACCACGAGCAGTACTTC.

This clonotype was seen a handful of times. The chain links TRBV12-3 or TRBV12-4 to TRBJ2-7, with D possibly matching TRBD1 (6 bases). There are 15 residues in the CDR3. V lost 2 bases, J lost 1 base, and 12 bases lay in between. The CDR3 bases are TGTGCCAGCAGTTTAATGCAGGGGATATCCTACGAGCAGTACTTC. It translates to CASSLMQGISYEQYF.

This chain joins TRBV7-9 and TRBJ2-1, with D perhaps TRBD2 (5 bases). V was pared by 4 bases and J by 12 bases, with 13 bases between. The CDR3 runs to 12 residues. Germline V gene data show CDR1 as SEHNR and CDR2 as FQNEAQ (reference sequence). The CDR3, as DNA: TGTGCCAGCAGCTCCCAGCGGCCCGGGCAGTTCTTC. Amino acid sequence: CASSSQRPGQFF.

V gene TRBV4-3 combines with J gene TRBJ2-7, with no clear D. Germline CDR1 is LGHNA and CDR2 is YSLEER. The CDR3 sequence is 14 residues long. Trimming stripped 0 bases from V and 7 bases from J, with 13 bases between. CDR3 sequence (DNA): TGCGCCAGCAGCCAAGATCTACCGAACAATGAGCAGTACTTC. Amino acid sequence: CASSQDLPNNEQYF.

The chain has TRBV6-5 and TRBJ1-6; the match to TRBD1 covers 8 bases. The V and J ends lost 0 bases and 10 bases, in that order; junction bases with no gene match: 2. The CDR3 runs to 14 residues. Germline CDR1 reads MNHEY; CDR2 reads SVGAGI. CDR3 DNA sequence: TGTGCCAGCAGTTACTCAGACAGGGGATCACCCCTCCACTTT. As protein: CASSYSDRGSPLHF.

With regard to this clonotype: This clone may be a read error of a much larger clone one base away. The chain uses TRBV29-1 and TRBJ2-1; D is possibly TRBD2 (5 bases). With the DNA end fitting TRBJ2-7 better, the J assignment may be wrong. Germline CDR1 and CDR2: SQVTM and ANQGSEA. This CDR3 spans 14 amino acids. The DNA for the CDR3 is TGCAGCGTTGAAGGGCAGGTTGACTACAATGAGCAGTACTTC. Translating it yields CSVEGQVDYNEQYF.

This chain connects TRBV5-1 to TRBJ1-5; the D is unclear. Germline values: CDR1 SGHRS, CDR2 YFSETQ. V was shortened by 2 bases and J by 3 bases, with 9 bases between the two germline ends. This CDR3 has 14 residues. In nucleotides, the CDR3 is TGCGCCAGCAGCTTCGAGGGTAACAATCAGCCCCAGCATTTT. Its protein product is CASSFEGNNQPQHF.

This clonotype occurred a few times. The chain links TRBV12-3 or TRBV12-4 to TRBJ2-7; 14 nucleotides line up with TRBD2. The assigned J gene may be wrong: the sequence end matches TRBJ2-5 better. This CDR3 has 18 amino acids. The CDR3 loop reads CASTMTSGGAPFRETQYF. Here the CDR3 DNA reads TGTGCCAGCACTATGACTAGCGGGGGGGCCCCGTTTCGGGAGACCCAGTACTTC.

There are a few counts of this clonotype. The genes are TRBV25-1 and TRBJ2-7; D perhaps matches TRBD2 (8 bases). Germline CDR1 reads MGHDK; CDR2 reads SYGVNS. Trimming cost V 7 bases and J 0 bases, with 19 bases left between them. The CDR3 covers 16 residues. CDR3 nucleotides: TGTGCCAGCACCGCCAGGGACAGCGGGAGCTCCTACGAGCAGTACTTC. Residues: CASTARDSGSSYEQYF.

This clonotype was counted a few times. Here the CDR3 DNA reads TGCAGTGCTAGAGATTTCAAGCGCGGGCAAGAGACCCAGTACTTC. Protein product: CSARDFKRGQETQYF. This sequence joins TRBV20-1 and TRBJ2-5, with TRBD2 as a possible D gene (5 bases). The germline V gene encodes CDR1 DFQATT and CDR2 SNEGSKA (reference sequence). The CDR3 length is 15 residues. Trimming took off 0 bases at V and 2 bases at J, with 13 bases between the two ends.

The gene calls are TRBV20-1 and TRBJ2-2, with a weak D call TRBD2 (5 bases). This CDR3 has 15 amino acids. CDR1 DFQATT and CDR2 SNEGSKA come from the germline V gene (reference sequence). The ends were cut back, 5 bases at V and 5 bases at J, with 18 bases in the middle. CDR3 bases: TGCAGTGCTCCCGGGAATGGGGTTATAACCGGGGAGCTGTTTTTT. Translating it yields CSAPGNGVITGELFF.

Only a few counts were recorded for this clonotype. Here the CDR3 DNA reads TGTGCCAGCAGCTCCCCGGGGGGAATGACAGATACGCAGTATTTT. This sequence encodes CASSSPGGMTDTQYF. The chain couples TRBV7-2 to TRBJ2-3, with 7 bases that match TRBD2. V was pared by 4 bases and J by 3 bases, with 7 bases of the junction left unmatched. Germline CDR1 reads SGHTA; CDR2 reads FQGNSA. There are 15 residues in the CDR3. The full variable domain, with the rest looked up from reference TRBV7-2 and TRBJ2-3, is GAGVSQSPSNKVTEKGKDVELRCDPISGHTALYWYRQSLGQGLEFLIYFQGNSAPDKSGLPSDRFSAERTGGSVSTLTIQRTQQEDSAVYLCASSSPGGMTDTQYFGPGTRLTVL.

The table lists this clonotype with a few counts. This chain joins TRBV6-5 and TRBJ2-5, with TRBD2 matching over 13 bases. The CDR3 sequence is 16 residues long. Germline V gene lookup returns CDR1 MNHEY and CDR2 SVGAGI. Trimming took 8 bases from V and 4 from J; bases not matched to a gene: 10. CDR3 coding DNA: TGTGCCAGCGAAGGGACACTAGCGGGGGGGGCAGAGACCCAGTACTTC. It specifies CASEGTLAGGAETQYF.